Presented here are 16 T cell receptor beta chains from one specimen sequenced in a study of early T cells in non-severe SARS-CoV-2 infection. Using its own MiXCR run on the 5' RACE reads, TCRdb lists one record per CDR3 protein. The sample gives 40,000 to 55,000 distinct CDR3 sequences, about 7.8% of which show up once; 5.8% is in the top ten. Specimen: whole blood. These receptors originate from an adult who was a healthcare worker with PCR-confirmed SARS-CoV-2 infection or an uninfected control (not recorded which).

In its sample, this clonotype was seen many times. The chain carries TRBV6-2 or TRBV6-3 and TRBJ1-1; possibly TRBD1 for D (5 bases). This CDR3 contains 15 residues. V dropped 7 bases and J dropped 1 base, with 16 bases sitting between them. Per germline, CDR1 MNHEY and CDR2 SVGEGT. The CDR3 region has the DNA TGTGCCAGCACCAAAGAAGGCACAGGGAACACTGAAGCTTTCTTT. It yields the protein CASTKEGTGNTEAFF.

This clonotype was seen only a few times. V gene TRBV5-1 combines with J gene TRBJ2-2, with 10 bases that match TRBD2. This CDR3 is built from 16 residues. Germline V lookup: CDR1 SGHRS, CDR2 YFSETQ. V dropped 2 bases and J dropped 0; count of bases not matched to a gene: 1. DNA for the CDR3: TGCGCCAGCAGCTTCCTAGCGGGGGCGAACACCGGGGAGCTGTTTTTT. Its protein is CASSFLAGANTGELFF.

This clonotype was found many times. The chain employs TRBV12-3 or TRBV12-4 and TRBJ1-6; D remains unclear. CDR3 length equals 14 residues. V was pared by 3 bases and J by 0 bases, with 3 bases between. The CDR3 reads CASSFSSYNSPLHF. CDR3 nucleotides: TGTGCCAGCAGTTTTAGCTCCTATAATTCACCCCTCCACTTT.

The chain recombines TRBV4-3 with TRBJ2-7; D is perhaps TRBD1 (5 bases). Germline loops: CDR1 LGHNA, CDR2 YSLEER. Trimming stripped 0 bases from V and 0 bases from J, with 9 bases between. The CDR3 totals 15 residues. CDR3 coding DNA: TGCGCCAGCAGCCAAGACAGGGCTAGCTCCTACGAGCAGTACTTC. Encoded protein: CASSQDRASSYEQYF.

This chain's CDR3 is CASSTDRTTNEKLFF. The CDR3, as DNA: TGCGCCAGCAGCACCGACCGAACGACTAATGAAAAACTGTTTTTT. This chain links TRBV5-1 with TRBJ1-4; D not certain. This CDR3 is 15 amino acids long. The germline V and J ends were trimmed by 4 bases and 2 bases, with 12 bases remaining between them. Germline values: CDR1 SGHRS, CDR2 YFSETQ.

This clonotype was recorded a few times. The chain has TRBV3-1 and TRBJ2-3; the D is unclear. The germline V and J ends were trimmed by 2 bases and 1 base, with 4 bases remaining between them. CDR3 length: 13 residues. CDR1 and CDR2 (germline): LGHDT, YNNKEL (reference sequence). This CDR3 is CASSQRGTDTQYF. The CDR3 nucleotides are TGTGCCAGCAGCCAAAGGGGCACAGATACGCAGTATTTT.

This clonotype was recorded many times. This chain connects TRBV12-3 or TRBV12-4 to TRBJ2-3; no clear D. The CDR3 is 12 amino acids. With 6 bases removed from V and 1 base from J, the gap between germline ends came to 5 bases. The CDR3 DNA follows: TGTGCCAGCAGCTGGGGCACAGATACGCAGTATTTT. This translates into CASSWGTDTQYF.

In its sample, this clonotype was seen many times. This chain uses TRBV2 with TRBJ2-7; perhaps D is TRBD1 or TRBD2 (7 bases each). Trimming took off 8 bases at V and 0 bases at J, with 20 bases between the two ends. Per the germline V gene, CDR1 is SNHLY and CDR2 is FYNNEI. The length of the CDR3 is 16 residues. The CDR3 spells CASVGGTDYFSYEQYF. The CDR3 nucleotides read TGTGCCAGCGTGGGGGGGACAGATTACTTCTCCTACGAGCAGTACTTC.

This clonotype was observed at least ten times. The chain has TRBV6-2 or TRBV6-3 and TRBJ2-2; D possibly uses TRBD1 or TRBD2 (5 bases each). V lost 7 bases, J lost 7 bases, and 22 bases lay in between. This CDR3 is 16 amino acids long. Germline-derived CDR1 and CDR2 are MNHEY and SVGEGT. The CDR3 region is CASKGPGMPPYGELFF. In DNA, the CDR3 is TGTGCCAGCAAGGGGCCCGGGATGCCCCCTTACGGGGAGCTGTTTTTT.

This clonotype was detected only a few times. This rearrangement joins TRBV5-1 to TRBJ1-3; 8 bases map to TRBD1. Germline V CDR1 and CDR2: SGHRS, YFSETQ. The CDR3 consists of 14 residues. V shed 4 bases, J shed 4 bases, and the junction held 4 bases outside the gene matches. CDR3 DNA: TGCGCCAGCAGCCTGGGGACAGGAGGAAACACCATATATTTT. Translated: CASSLGTGGNTIYF.

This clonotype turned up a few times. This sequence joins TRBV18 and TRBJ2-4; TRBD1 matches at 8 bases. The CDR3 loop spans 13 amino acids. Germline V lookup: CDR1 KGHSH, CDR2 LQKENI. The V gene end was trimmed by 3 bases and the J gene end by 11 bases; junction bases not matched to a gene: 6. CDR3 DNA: TGTGCCAGCTCACCCGATCAGGGGGCTCTTCAGTACTTC. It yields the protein CASSPDQGALQYF.

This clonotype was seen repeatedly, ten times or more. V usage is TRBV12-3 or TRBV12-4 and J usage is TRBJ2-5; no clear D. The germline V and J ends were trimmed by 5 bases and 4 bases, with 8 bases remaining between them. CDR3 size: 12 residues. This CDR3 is CASSPVVETQYF. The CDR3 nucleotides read TGTGCCAGCAGTCCCGTGGTAGAGACCCAGTACTTC.

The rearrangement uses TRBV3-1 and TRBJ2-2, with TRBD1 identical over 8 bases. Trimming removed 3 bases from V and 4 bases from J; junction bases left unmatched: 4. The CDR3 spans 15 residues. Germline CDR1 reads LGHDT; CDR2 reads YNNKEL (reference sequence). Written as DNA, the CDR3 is TGTGCCAGCAGCCATTACGGACAGGGCACCGGGGAGCTGTTTTTT. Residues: CASSHYGQGTGELFF. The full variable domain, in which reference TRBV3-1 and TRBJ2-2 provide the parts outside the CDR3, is DTAVSQTPKYLVTQMGNDKSIKCEQNLGHDTMYWYKQDSKKFLKIMFSYNNKELIINETVPNRFSPKSPDKAHLNLHINSLELGDSAVYFCASSHYGQGTGELFFGEGSRLTVL.

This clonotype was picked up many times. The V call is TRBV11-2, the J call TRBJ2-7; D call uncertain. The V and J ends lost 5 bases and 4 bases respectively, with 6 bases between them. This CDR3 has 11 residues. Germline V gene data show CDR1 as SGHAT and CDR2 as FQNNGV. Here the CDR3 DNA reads TGTGCCAGCAGCCTCGAATACGAGCAGTACTTC. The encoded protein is CASSLEYEQYF.

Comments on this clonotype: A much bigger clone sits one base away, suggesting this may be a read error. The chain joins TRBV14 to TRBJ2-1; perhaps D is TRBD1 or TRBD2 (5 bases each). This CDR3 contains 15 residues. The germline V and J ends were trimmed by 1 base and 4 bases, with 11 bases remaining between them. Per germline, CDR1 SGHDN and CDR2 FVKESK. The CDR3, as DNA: TGTGCCAGCAGCCAAGCCGGGACGCCTTACAATGAGCAGTTCTTC. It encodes CASSQAGTPYNEQFF. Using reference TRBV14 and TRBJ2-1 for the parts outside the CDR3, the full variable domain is EAGVTQFPSHSVIEKGQTVTLRCDPISGHDNLYWYRRVMGKEIKFLLHFVKESKQDESGMPNNRFLAERTGGTYSTLKVQPAELEDSGVYFCASSQAGTPYNEQFFGPGTRLTVL.

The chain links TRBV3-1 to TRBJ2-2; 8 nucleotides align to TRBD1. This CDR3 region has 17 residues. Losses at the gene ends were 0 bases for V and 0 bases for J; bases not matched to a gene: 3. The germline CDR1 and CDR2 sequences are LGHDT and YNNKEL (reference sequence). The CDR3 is CASSQDLQGANTGELFF. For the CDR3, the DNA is TGTGCCAGCAGCCAAGATCTACAGGGGGCGAACACCGGGGAGCTGTTTTTT.